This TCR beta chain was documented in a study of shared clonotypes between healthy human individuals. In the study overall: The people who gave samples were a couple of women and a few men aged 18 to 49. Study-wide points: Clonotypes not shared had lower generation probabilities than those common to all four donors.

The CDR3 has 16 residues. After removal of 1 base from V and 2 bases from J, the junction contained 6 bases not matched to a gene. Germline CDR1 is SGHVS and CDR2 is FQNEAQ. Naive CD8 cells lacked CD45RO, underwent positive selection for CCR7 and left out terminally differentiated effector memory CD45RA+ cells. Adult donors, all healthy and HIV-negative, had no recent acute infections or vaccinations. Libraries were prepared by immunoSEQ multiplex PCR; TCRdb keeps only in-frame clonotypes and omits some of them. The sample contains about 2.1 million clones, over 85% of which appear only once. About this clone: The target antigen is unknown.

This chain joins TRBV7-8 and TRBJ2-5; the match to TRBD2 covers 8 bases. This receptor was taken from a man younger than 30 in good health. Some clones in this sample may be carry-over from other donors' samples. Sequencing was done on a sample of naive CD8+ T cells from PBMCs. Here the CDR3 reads CASSLGGSGTQETQYF. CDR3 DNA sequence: TGTGCCAGCAGCTTAGGGGGTAGCGGGACTCAAGAGACCCAGTACTTC.